A selection of T cell receptor beta chains follows, all from one sample in a study of spatial heterogeneity in lung cancer. TCRdb redid the calling of the 5' RACE reads with MiXCR, one entry per CDR3 protein. The sample records about 120,000 distinct CDR3 sequences, more than 10% being singletons. Specimen: PBMCs, collected at follow-up. These receptors all stem from a male donor with early-stage non-small cell lung cancer. CDR3s include the opening cysteine and the closing phenylalanine or tryptophan. The order of the fields is D gene, J gene, clone size, CDR3 length, V gene, CDR3 protein, CDR3 DNA. The D gene is left open where the match is weak. For some rows the clone size is stated as once, few or many, or as a class when expanded; others skip it.

>.|TRBJ1-6|.|16|TRBV7-2
CASSSTRRGLNSPLHF
TGTGCCAGCAGCTCTACCCGCCGGGGCCTTAATTCACCCCTCCACTTT
>.|TRBJ1-2|few|13|TRBV29-1
CSVNFDRFYGYTF
TGCAGCGTTAATTTTGACCGGTTTTATGGCTACACCTTC
>.|TRBJ2-2|few|15|TRBV28
CASTRSGSNTGELFF
TGTGCCAGCACCAGATCGGGGTCGAACACCGGGGAGCTGTTTTTT
>.|TRBJ1-5|.|15|TRBV10-3
CAISESVTGNQPQHF
TGTGCCATCAGTGAGTCGGTGACAGGCAATCAGCCCCAGCATTTT
>.|TRBJ2-1|.|12|TRBV20-1
CSAVPSYNEQFF
TGCAGTGCCGTACCCTCCTACAATGAGCAGTTCTTC
>.|TRBJ2-1|few|19|TRBV21-1
CASSDSSSGGFSSYNEQFF
TGTGCCAGCAGCGATTCTAGTAGCGGGGGATTCAGCTCCTACAATGAGCAGTTCTTC
>TRBD1|TRBJ1-1|.|15|TRBV10-3
CAIRPSTGLNTEAFF
TGTGCCATCAGACCCTCGACAGGGCTGAACACTGAAGCTTTCTTT
>TRBD2|TRBJ2-3|many|15|TRBV12-3/TRBV12-4
CASSLVLAVTDTQYF
TGTGCCAGCAGTTTGGTTCTAGCGGTCACAGATACGCAGTATTTT
>.|TRBJ2-2|.|16|TRBV20-1
CSATGQPFIFTGELFF
TGCAGTGCTACGGGACAACCCTTTATTTTCACCGGGGAGCTGTTTTTT
>.|TRBJ1-6|.|14|TRBV30
CAWKRGGGNSPLHF
TGTGCCTGGAAAAGAGGGGGAGGTAATTCACCCCTCCACTTT
>TRBD2|TRBJ2-1|few|17|TRBV5-6
CASSSTRLAGRYNEQFF
TGTGCCAGCAGTTCTACTCGACTAGCGGGACGTTACAATGAGCAGTTCTTC
>TRBD1|TRBJ2-7|many|14|TRBV5-1
CASSSSTGGYEQYF
TGCGCCAGCAGCAGTTCGACAGGGGGCTACGAGCAGTACTTC
>.|TRBJ2-5|.|15|TRBV19
CASSVRQEFQETQYF
TGTGCCAGTAGTGTCCGACAGGAGTTCCAAGAGACCCAGTACTTC
>TRBD1|TRBJ2-5|.|16|TRBV7-2
CASSKQGAPYQETQYF
TGTGCCAGCAGCAAGCAGGGGGCCCCGTACCAAGAGACCCAGTACTTC
>.|TRBJ1-6|few|13|TRBV20-1
CSANRFGNSPLHF
TGCAGTGCTAACAGGTTTGGGAATTCACCCCTCCACTTT
>TRBD1|TRBJ2-7|.|14|TRBV19
CASSTIGTAYEQYF
TGTGCCAGTAGTACAATAGGGACAGCATACGAGCAGTACTTC
>TRBD2|TRBJ2-3|many|17|TRBV20-1
CSAHNSGGHKYTDTQYF
TGCAGTGCTCATAACTCGGGGGGGCATAAATACACAGATACGCAGTATTTT
>.|TRBJ1-2|few|15|TRBV9
CASSVDPRTSYGYTF
TGTGCCAGCAGCGTAGATCCCAGGACTTCGTATGGCTACACCTTC
>.|TRBJ1-6|.|17|TRBV18
CASSPVFSTGVGAPLHF
TGTGCCAGCTCACCAGTTTTTTCGACCGGCGTGGGGGCACCCCTCCACTTT
>.|TRBJ2-1|.|11|TRBV29-1
CSVGTADEQFF
TGCAGCGTTGGGACAGCGGATGAGCAGTTCTTC
>.|TRBJ1-5|.|15|TRBV27
CASSLFGNANQPQHF
TGTGCCAGCAGTTTGTTTGGTAACGCCAATCAGCCCCAGCATTTT
>.|TRBJ1-3|.|16|TRBV7-9
CASSLHSLRSGNTIYF
TGTGCCAGCAGCCTCCACAGCCTACGCTCTGGAAACACCATATATTTT
>TRBD1|TRBJ1-2|.|10|TRBV29-1
CSASTGRNTF
TGCAGCGCCTCGACAGGGAGGAACACCTTC
>.|TRBJ1-1|many|14|TRBV20-1
CSARRLQGVTEAFF
TGCAGTGCTAGGAGACTGCAGGGCGTCACTGAAGCTTTCTTT
>.|TRBJ1-3|few|17|TRBV18
CASSPPGQPAAGNTIYF
TGTGCCAGCTCACCACCGGGCCAACCCGCGGCTGGAAACACCATATATTTT
>.|TRBJ2-3|few|13|TRBV9
CASSVGLLDTQYF
TGTGCCAGCAGCGTAGGACTGTTAGATACGCAGTATTTT
>.|TRBJ2-5|.|13|TRBV29-1
CSVDQGTRGTQYF
TGCAGCGTTGATCAGGGCACAAGAGGGACCCAGTACTTC
>.|TRBJ2-2|.|15|TRBV15
CATSRDGAPTGELFF
TGTGCCACCAGCAGAGATGGAGCGCCCACCGGGGAGCTGTTTTTT
>.|TRBJ2-5|few|14|TRBV5-1
CASSLAGAGETQYF
TGCGCCAGCAGCTTGGCAGGGGCCGGGGAGACCCAGTACTTC
>TRBD1|TRBJ1-2|few|15|TRBV27
CASSQRDSVIYGYTF
TGTGCCAGCAGTCAACGGGACAGTGTAATCTATGGCTACACCTTC
>.|TRBJ1-3|many|13|TRBV5-4
CASSLAFGNTIYF
TGTGCCAGCAGCTTGGCCTTTGGAAACACCATATATTTT
>TRBD2|TRBJ2-7|.|16|TRBV4-2
CASSQDLAGGYYEQYF
TGTGCCAGCAGCCAAGATCTGGCCGGGGGGTATTACGAGCAGTACTTC
>.|TRBJ1-4|many|14|TRBV12-3/TRBV12-4
CASSRTATNEKLFF
TGTGCCAGCAGTAGGACGGCAACTAATGAAAAACTGTTTTTT
>.|TRBJ1-3|many|12|TRBV4-2
CASSPERNTIYF
TGTGCCAGCAGCCCAGAGCGAAACACCATATATTTT
>TRBD1|TRBJ1-6|.|14|TRBV20-1
CSARVDRGNSPLHF
TGCAGTGCTAGAGTGGACAGGGGTAATTCACCCCTCCACTTT
>.|TRBJ2-6|few|15|TRBV5-4
CASSQQVYGANVLTF
TGTGCCAGCAGCCAACAGGTGTATGGGGCCAACGTCCTGACTTTC
>.|TRBJ1-3|few|14|TRBV9
CASSVPRDPDTIYF
TGTGCCAGCAGCGTTCCCCGTGACCCGGACACCATATATTTT
>TRBD1|TRBJ2-7|few|13|TRBV10-3
CAISRDRVGEQYF
TGTGCCATCAGTCGGGACAGGGTAGGCGAGCAGTACTTC
>TRBD1|TRBJ2-5|few|13|TRBV5-1
CASSGQGSETQYF
TGCGCCAGCAGCGGACAGGGGTCGGAGACCCAGTACTTC
>.|TRBJ2-3|.|15|TRBV2
CASSEAGGLSDTQYF
TGTGCCAGCAGTGAAGCGGGGGGTTTGTCAGATACGCAGTATTTT
>TRBD1|TRBJ1-2|few|14|TRBV6-5
CASSYTDRAGGYTF
TGTGCCAGCAGTTACACAGACAGGGCGGGAGGCTACACCTTC
>.|TRBJ2-3|many|13|TRBV12-3/TRBV12-4
CASTPGSRNTQYF
TGTGCCAGCACCCCTGGAAGCAGGAATACGCAGTATTTT
>.|TRBJ1-5|few|14|TRBV5-1
CASSLSSGNQPQHF
TGCGCCAGCAGCTTGAGCAGTGGCAATCAGCCCCAGCATTTT
>TRBD1|TRBJ2-7|.|13|TRBV6-1
CASSLRTGHEQYF
TGTGCCAGCAGTCTCCGGACAGGGCACGAGCAGTACTTC
>TRBD1|TRBJ2-7|many|18|TRBV2
CASSDNAGRTGPPYEQYF
TGTGCCAGCAGTGACAACGCCGGTAGGACAGGCCCCCCCTACGAGCAGTACTTC
>TRBD1|TRBJ1-2|many|11|TRBV29-1
CSVPGGYGYTF
TGCAGCGTCCCAGGGGGTTACGGCTACACCTTC
>.|TRBJ2-6|few|15|TRBV9
CASSVGVTGANVLTF
TGTGCCAGCAGCGTAGGGGTAACCGGGGCCAACGTCCTGACTTTC